The rows below give T cell receptor beta chains drawn from one sample of a study of blood T cell repertoires in COVID-19. The method was immunoSEQ multiplex PCR; TCRdb's version includes in-frame clones alone and lacks a portion of them. Counted here are 85,000 to 100,000 clones, just over 90% occurring once; the ten biggest clones make up 1.7%. The sequencing input was peripheral blood. The receptors here all came from a man aged 55 to 70 with acute or convalescent COVID-19. Each CDR3 is given with its conserved first and last residue. A D gene is named only where the DNA matches it firmly. Where a row states a size, it is once, few, many or the class of an expanded clone; other rows omit it.

TRBD1 | - | TRBJ1-1 | TRBV6-4 | CASRLTSGGTEAFF | TGTGCCAGCAGATTAACCTCAGGGGGCACTGAAGCTTTCTTT
TRBD2 | once | TRBJ2-1 | TRBV18 | CASSSMERGPAGFF | TGTGCCAGCTCATCTATGGAGCGGGGGCCTGCTGGGTTCTTC
- | - | TRBJ1-1 | TRBV6-5 | CASSYSTPTLNTEAFF | TGTGCCAGCAGTTACTCCACTCCCACCTTGAACACTGAAGCTTTCTTT
- | - | TRBJ1-1 | TRBV30 | CAWSPGLIGAFF | TGTGCCTGGAGCCCCGGCCTAATCGGGGCTTTCTTT
TRBD2 | - | TRBJ2-3 | TRBV6-6 | CASSSTIGGAPDTQYF | TGTGCCAGCAGTTCCACCATCGGGGGGGCGCCAGATACGCAGTATTTT
- | once | TRBJ1-5 | TRBV19 | CASRDFPGNQPQHF | TGTGCCAGTAGGGACTTCCCTGGGAATCAGCCCCAGCATTTT
TRBD1 | - | TRBJ1-5 | TRBV19 | CASSLAGGAGNQPQHF | TGTGCCAGTAGTCTCGCAGGGGGCGCGGGCAATCAGCCCCAGCATTTT
- | once | TRBJ1-1 | TRBV7-2 | CASSFNPGDRPEAFF | TGTGCCAGCAGCTTTAACCCAGGGGACCGTCCTGAAGCTTTCTTT
- | - | TRBJ1-4 | TRBV28 | CASSPPQRNEKLFF | TGTGCCAGCAGTCCTCCCCAGCGGAATGAAAAACTGTTTTTT
- | - | TRBJ1-5 | TRBV28 | CASRILRQPQHF | TGTGCCAGCCGCATCTTGAGGCAGCCCCAGCATTTT
TRBD1 | - | TRBJ1-5 | TRBV7-9 | CASSEQGFSQPQHF | TGTGCCAGCAGCGAACAGGGGTTTTCTCAGCCCCAGCATTTT
- | - | TRBJ2-7 | TRBV10-3 | CAISEAGRTYEQYF | TGTGCCATCAGTGAGGCAGGGAGGACCTACGAGCAGTACTTC
- | - | TRBJ1-1 | TRBV7-2 | CASSLRRGGLEAFF | TGTGCCAGCAGCTTGAGACGGGGGGGTCTTGAAGCTTTCTTT
TRBD1 | - | TRBJ1-1 | TRBV7-8 | CASSSYRGFTEAFF | TGTGCCAGCAGCTCCTACAGGGGATTCACTGAAGCTTTCTTT